This T cell receptor beta chain was captured in a study of identical twins. Broader study findings: Rather than following the same donors, the conclusions depended on cross-sectional statistical analysis. Memory repertoires lacked the insertion deficit that abundant cord blood beta clonotypes showed.

Of note for this clonotype: Antigen specificity is unknown.

CDR1 is MDHEN, CDR2 SYDVKM, per germline. This CDR3 comprises 15 residues. Trimming at V came to 2 bases and at J to 9 bases, leaving 5 bases not matched to a gene. TCRdb processed the 5' RACE reads anew with MiXCR; each CDR3 protein has one entry. In the table there are a few hundred thousand distinct CDR3 sequences, approximately 10% of which are singletons. This sample also belongs to another study, concerning yellow fever vaccine responses in identical twins. That publication notes: Twins' vaccine T cell responses were reported to seem partly convergent and partly personalized.

Sequenced: PBMCs. The V call is TRBV28, the J call TRBJ2-1, with TRBD2 identical over 12 bases. The receptor's source is a woman between 18 and 30 years old in good health. The CDR3 reads CASSLILAGGGEQFF. The CDR3 DNA is TGTGCCAGCAGTTTAATACTAGCGGGGGGCGGTGAGCAGTTCTTC.